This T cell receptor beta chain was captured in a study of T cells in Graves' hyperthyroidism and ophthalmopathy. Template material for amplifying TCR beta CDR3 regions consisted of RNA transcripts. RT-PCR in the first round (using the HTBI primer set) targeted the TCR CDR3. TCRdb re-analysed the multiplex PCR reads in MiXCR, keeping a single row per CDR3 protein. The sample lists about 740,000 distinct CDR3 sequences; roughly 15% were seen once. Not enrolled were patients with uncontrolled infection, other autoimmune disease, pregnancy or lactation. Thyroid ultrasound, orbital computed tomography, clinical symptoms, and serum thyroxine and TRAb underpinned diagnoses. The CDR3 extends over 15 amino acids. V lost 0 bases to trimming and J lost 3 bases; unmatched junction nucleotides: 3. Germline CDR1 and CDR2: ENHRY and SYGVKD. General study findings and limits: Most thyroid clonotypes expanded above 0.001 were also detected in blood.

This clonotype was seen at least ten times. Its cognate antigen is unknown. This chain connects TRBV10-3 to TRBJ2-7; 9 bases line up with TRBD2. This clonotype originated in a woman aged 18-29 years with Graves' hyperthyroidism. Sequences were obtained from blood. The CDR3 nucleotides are TGTGCCATCAGTGAGTCCACTAGCGGGTACTACGAGCAGTACTTC. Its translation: CAISESTSGYYEQYF.